This TCR beta chain was recorded in a study of blood T cell repertoires in COVID-19. Turning to the study itself: Spain, Italy and the United States supplied samples that represented acute and convalescent COVID-19. From T cells, B-cell-depleted T cells, or PBMCs came the material, which was cDNA or gDNA.

Repertoires were generated with immunoSEQ multiplex PCR, while TCRdb's copy carries only in-frame clones and drops some. The top ten clones hold roughly 2.3% of a sample with 220,000 or so clones, 84% of them seen once. Germline assignment: CDR1 MNHEY and CDR2 SMNVEV (reference sequence). This CDR3 has 15 amino acids. V lost 3 bases and J lost 5; bases outside the gene matches: 5. This receptor was obtained from a woman aged 60-75 years with acute or convalescent COVID-19. The chain recombines TRBV27 with TRBJ1-4; 8 positions agree with TRBD1. Sequenced sample: peripheral blood. CDR3 in amino acids: CASSLLDRENEKLFF. The CDR3 DNA sequence: TGTGCCAGCAGTTTGTTGGACAGGGAAAATGAAAAACTGTTTTTT.